Listed below are T cell receptor beta chains from one sample, sequenced in a study of CD8 T cells in Susac syndrome. TCRdb processed the immunoSEQ multiplex PCR reads anew with MiXCR; each CDR3 protein has one entry. The sample has more than 75,000 distinct CDR3 sequences; 90% to 95% are singletons. Sequenced sample: CD8+ T cells from PBMCs. These receptors originate from a human donor in good health. CDR3s include the opening cysteine and the closing phenylalanine or tryptophan. A D gene is named only where the DNA matches it firmly. Clone size is not always given. Where it is, it says once, few, many or a class for expanded clones.

len	v_gene	j_gene	abundance	d_gene	CDR3aa	CDR3nt
12	TRBV28	TRBJ2-7	NA	NA	CASSSAAYEQYF	TGTGCCAGCAGTTCGGCAGCCTACGAGCAGTACTTC
18	TRBV7-9	TRBJ1-5	NA	TRBD1	CASSHPSLDRASNQPQHF	TGTGCCAGCAGCCACCCGAGCCTGGACAGGGCGAGCAATCAGCCCCAGCATTTT
13	TRBV27	TRBJ1-1	NA	NA	CASSMNRDTEAFF	TGTGCCAGCAGTATGAACAGGGACACTGAAGCTTTCTTT
15	TRBV4-2	TRBJ1-5	NA	TRBD1	CASHDTGGSNQPQHF	TGTGCCAGCCACGATACAGGGGGTAGCAATCAGCCCCAGCATTTT
13	TRBV20-1	TRBJ2-7	NA	TRBD2	CSAGTSATYEQYF	TGCAGTGCTGGGACTAGCGCAACCTACGAGCAGTACTTC
12	TRBV29-1	TRBJ1-2	NA	TRBD1	CSIPGQEYGYTF	TGCAGCATTCCGGGACAGGAGTATGGCTACACCTTC
13	TRBV6-1	TRBJ1-2	NA	TRBD1	CASPGTGPEGYTF	TGTGCCAGCCCGGGGACAGGACCCGAAGGCTACACCTTC
15	TRBV12-3/TRBV12-4	TRBJ1-5	NA	TRBD1	CASRSGTGRIQPQHF	TGTGCCAGCAGGTCCGGGACAGGGAGGATTCAGCCCCAGCATTTT
13	TRBV27	TRBJ1-2	NA	NA	CASSPQVYYGYTF	TGTGCCAGCAGTCCACAGGTTTACTATGGCTACACCTTC
10	TRBV19	TRBJ1-2	NA	NA	CASRNYGYTF	TGTGCCAGTAGGAACTATGGCTACACCTTC
16	TRBV6-2/TRBV6-3	TRBJ2-1	NA	TRBD2	CASSTQLAGGLIGQFF	TGTGCCAGCAGTACCCAACTAGCGGGGGGTCTCATTGGGCAGTTCTTC
15	TRBV6-1	TRBJ1-5	once	NA	CASSEARGLDQPQHF	TGTGCCAGCAGTGAAGCCAGAGGGTTGGATCAGCCCCAGCATTTT
15	TRBV25-1	TRBJ2-7	NA	NA	CASSERDSVTYEQYF	TGTGCCAGCAGTGAACGCGACAGCGTGACCTACGAGCAGTACTTC
17	TRBV6-5	TRBJ2-7	NA	TRBD1	CASSYPNPDRGTYEQYF	TGTGCCAGCAGTTACCCGAATCCGGACAGGGGGACCTACGAGCAGTACTTC
14	TRBV14	TRBJ1-1	NA	TRBD1	CASRMGQLNTEAFF	TGTGCCAGCAGGATGGGACAGTTGAACACTGAAGCTTTCTTT
15	TRBV3-1	TRBJ2-1	NA	NA	CASSDNTRTANEQFF	TGTGCCAGCAGCGACAACACCCGCACAGCTAATGAGCAGTTCTTC
15	TRBV13	TRBJ2-7	NA	NA	CASSLGDRPLYEQYF	TGTGCCAGCAGCTTAGGCGACAGGCCCCTCTACGAGCAGTACTTC
16	TRBV4-1	TRBJ1-5	NA	NA	CASSQERPAKNQPQHF	TGCGCCAGCAGCCAAGAACGGCCAGCCAAAAATCAGCCCCAGCATTTT
14	TRBV12-5	TRBJ2-1	NA	TRBD1	CASGLAGGLREQFF	TGTGCTAGTGGTTTGGCAGGGGGCCTGCGTGAGCAGTTCTTC
12	TRBV29-1	TRBJ1-1	NA	NA	CSVEAGGTEAFF	TGCAGCGTTGAAGCCGGGGGAACTGAAGCTTTCTTT
13	TRBV10-1	TRBJ2-7	NA	TRBD1	CASSESTGLEQYF	TGCGCCAGCAGTGAGTCGACAGGGCTCGAGCAGTACTTC
16	TRBV9	TRBJ2-7	NA	TRBD1	CASSGGSGQGGYEQYF	TGTGCCAGCAGCGGGGGCTCCGGACAGGGTGGCTACGAGCAGTACTTC
14	TRBV6-5	TRBJ2-5	NA	TRBD1	CASSYGQGQETQYF	TGTGCCAGCAGTTACGGACAGGGCCAAGAGACCCAGTACTTC
15	TRBV7-6	TRBJ2-7	NA	TRBD2	CASSARAGGNYEQYF	TGTGCCAGCAGCGCACGGGCGGGGGGTAACTACGAGCAGTACTTC
11	TRBV29-1	TRBJ1-2	NA	NA	CSVSGADGYTF	TGCAGCGTTTCAGGGGCAGATGGCTACACCTTC
14	TRBV27	TRBJ2-2	NA	TRBD1	CASTTTGSAGELFF	TGTGCCAGCACGACGACAGGGTCCGCCGGGGAGCTGTTTTTT
16	TRBV6-1	TRBJ2-3	few	NA	CASIGSLASSTDTQYF	TGTGCCAGCATCGGGTCCCTAGCGTCTAGCACAGATACGCAGTATTTT
12	TRBV13	TRBJ2-4	NA	NA	CASSSGENIQYF	TGTGCCAGCAGTTCAGGGGAAAACATTCAGTACTTC
16	TRBV2	TRBJ2-3	NA	NA	CASSGLYRSSTDTQYF	TGTGCCAGCAGCGGCCTCTACAGGTCTAGCACAGATACGCAGTATTTT
13	TRBV14	TRBJ1-1	NA	NA	CASSQDGGSEAFF	TGTGCCAGCAGCCAAGATGGGGGGAGTGAAGCTTTCTTT
14	TRBV7-3	TRBJ1-1	NA	NA	CASSLMAKNTEAFF	TGTGCCAGCAGCTTAATGGCCAAGAACACTGAAGCTTTCTTT
16	TRBV5-1	TRBJ2-7	once	NA	CASSPGRDPPYYEQYF	TGCGCCAGCAGCCCCGGCCGGGATCCCCCTTACTACGAGCAGTACTTC
15	TRBV2	TRBJ2-2	NA	TRBD1	CASSTRTGDTGELFF	TGTGCCAGCAGTACTAGGACAGGGGACACCGGGGAGCTGTTTTTT
14	TRBV13	TRBJ1-2	NA	TRBD1	CASSLGTGRIGYTF	TGTGCCAGCAGCCTCGGGACAGGGCGGATTGGCTACACCTTC
15	TRBV7-9	TRBJ2-2	NA	NA	CASSWVRVTTGELFF	TGTGCCAGCAGCTGGGTCCGAGTTACCACCGGGGAGCTGTTTTTT
15	TRBV6-6	TRBJ1-5	NA	NA	CASSPGPQGNQPQHF	TGTGCCAGCAGTCCGGGGCCCCAGGGCAATCAGCCCCAGCATTTT